This T cell receptor (beta chain) was retrieved from a study of cytomegalovirus exposure and HLA in healthy donors. Profiled with immunoSEQ multiplex PCR; TCRdb holds only in-frame clones, not every one. The top ten hold 10% of the sample, which has around 160,000 clones, less than 90% seen once. Germline V lookup: CDR1 WNHNN, CDR2 SYGVQD (reference sequence). This CDR3 contains 15 residues. V gave up 6 bases and J gave up 6 bases, with 19 bases separating them. The count of this clone is one. The chain combines TRBV10-1 with TRBJ2-3; D is possibly TRBD2 (5 bases). The sequence was obtained from a man aged 30-40 years in good health and CMV-seropositive. The sequenced sample consisted of PBMCs. CDR3 amino acids: CASSVQVGEGDTQYF. In DNA form, the CDR3 reads TGCGCCAGCAGCGTTCAGGTGGGAGAAGGGGATACGCAGTATTTT.